This T cell receptor beta chain stems from a study of cytomegalovirus exposure and HLA in healthy donors. Study-wide background: In terms of ancestry, the Caucasian-associated cluster contained about 80% of the approximately 380 genotyped donors.

Study results and limitations: CMV serostatus alone was available as immune exposure information. What a later analysis showed was that several of the most significant clusters appeared linked to common viral pathogens.

This CDR3 spans 16 amino acids. Germline V CDR1 and CDR2: SEHNR, FQNEAQ (reference sequence). V lost 4 bases and J lost 1; bases outside the gene matches: 5. Each donor was healthy, and each was a bone marrow donor. 13 Jbeta primers and 60 Vbeta primers were used for the PCR. The table came from immunoSEQ multiplex PCR; TCRdb's copy has only in-frame clones and leaves some out. Among 150,000 to 170,000 clones listed, approximately 74% were seen once. Comment on this clone: Antigen: not known.

The sequenced material came from PBMCs. The sequence was collected from a young man in good health and CMV-seronegative. This chain joins TRBV7-9 and TRBJ2-3, with 10 bases lining up with TRBD2. The CDR3 DNA is TGTGCCAGCAGCTGGGTAGCGGGGGGAGGCACAGATACGCAGTATTTT. This encodes CASSWVAGGGTDTQYF.